This passage covers 16 T cell receptor beta chains from one sample sequenced in a study of T cells in Graves' hyperthyroidism and ophthalmopathy. Researchers took RNA transcripts and amplified the TCR beta CDR3 regions from them. TCR CDR3 underwent first-round RT-PCR with the HTBI primer set. TCRdb fed the multiplex PCR reads into MiXCR, producing one record per CDR3 protein. This table holds about 570,000 distinct CDR3 sequences, around 46% found once. Sequencing was done on a sample of peripheral blood or thyroid tissue (not recorded which). These TCRs come from an adult woman with Graves' disease, either hyperthyroidism or ophthalmopathy (not recorded which).

This clonotype was detected only a few times. The chain is built from TRBV15 and TRBJ2-6; D is unclear. The germline gives CDR1 LNHNV, CDR2 YYDKDF (reference sequence). Trimming took off 0 bases at V and 3 bases at J, with 3 bases between the two ends. The length of the CDR3 is 14 residues. As DNA, the CDR3 is TGTGCCACCAGCAGAGATCGTGGGGCCAACGTCCTGACTTTC. This translates into CATSRDRGANVLTF.

The genes are TRBV28 and TRBJ1-5; D is perhaps TRBD1 (5 bases). V lost 5 bases, J lost 3 bases, and 14 bases lay in between. The CDR3 totals 15 residues. Germline V gene data show CDR1 as MDHEN and CDR2 as SYDVKM. CDR3 protein: CASSPFRGPNQPQHF. The CDR3 DNA is TGTGCCAGCAGTCCCTTCCGGGGCCCCAATCAGCCCCAGCATTTT.

The chain links TRBV5-1 to TRBJ2-7, with D possibly TRBD1 on 5 matching bases. The CDR3 totals 12 residues. The V end was cut by 4 bases, the J end by 6 bases, with 11 bases between. The germline CDR1 and CDR2 sequences are SGHRS and YFSETQ. CDR3 in amino acids: CASSPGQGEQYF. The CDR3 region has the DNA TGCGCCAGCAGCCCAGGACAAGGCGAGCAGTACTTC.

The chain recombines TRBV15 with TRBJ2-5; D is ambiguous. In germline, CDR1 is LNHNV, CDR2 YYDKDF (reference sequence). Trimming removed 0 bases from V and 8 bases from J, with 10 bases in between. This CDR3 is built from 13 residues. CDR3 residues: CATSRDGQDTQYF. CDR3 nucleotides: TGTGCCACCAGCAGAGATGGCCAGGATACCCAGTACTTC.

The chain joins TRBV7-9 to TRBJ2-7; D remains ambiguous. In germline, CDR1 is SEHNR, CDR2 FQNEAQ (reference sequence). Between the trimmed V and J ends, which lost 5 bases and 6 bases, there was a span of 11 bases. This CDR3 is built from 12 residues. The CDR3 DNA reads TGTGCCAGCAGCCCTACCGTGGTCGAGCAGTACTTC. It codes for CASSPTVVEQYF. Filled out from reference TRBV7-9 and TRBJ2-7, the complete variable domain reads DTGVSQNPRHKITKRGQNVTFRCDPISEHNRLYWYRQTLGQGPEFLTYFQNEAQLEKSRLLSDRFSAERPKGSFSTLEIQRTEQGDSAMYLCASSPTVVEQYFGPGTRLTVT.

Turning to this clonotype: The junction and the germline gene differ at one end; a read error may be behind it. This chain joins TRBV19 and TRBJ1-1; a possible D gene is TRBD1 (6 bases). Per germline, CDR1 LNHDA and CDR2 SQIVND (reference sequence). CDR3 length: 15 residues. Here the CDR3 reads CASSEAAGGNTEASF. The DNA of the CDR3 is TGTGCCAGTAGTGAGGCGGCGGGGGGCAACACTGAAGCTTCCTTT.

The V gene is TRBV20-1, the J gene TRBJ2-2; the D gene is possibly TRBD1 (6 bases). Trimming removed 1 base from V and 1 base from J, with 13 bases in between. The CDR3 loop spans 16 amino acids. Germline values: CDR1 DFQATT, CDR2 SNEGSKA (reference sequence). CDR3 nucleotide sequence: TGCAGTGCTAGAGGGCAGGGGACGGAGAACACCGGGGAGCTGTTTTTT. Its protein is CSARGQGTENTGELFF.

This clonotype was observed many times. The chain combines TRBV29-1 with TRBJ1-2; possible D gene TRBD1, 6 bases. The germline V gene has CDR1 SQVTM and CDR2 ANQGSEA. The CDR3 is 12 amino acids. Trimming left V 5 bases short and J 2 bases short, with 9 bases between. CDR3 residues: CSVNQGNYGYTF. The CDR3 nucleotides read TGCAGCGTTAACCAGGGGAACTATGGCTACACCTTC. Together with reference TRBV29-1 and TRBJ1-2, the CDR3 gives the full variable domain: SAVISQKPSRDICQRGTSLTIQCQVDSQVTMMFWYRQQPGQSLTLIATANQGSEATYESGFVIDKFPISRPNLTFSTLTVSNMSPEDSSIYLCSVNQGNYGYTFGSGTRLTVV.

This clonotype came up many times. Relative to the germline gene, one junction end is altered; a read error may explain this. The rearrangement uses TRBV5-1 and TRBJ2-5; D gene unclear. CDR1 is SGHRS and CDR2 is YFSETQ in the germline V gene. The CDR3 spans 12 residues. The CDR3 DNA reads as TGTGCCAGCAGCTTATTGGGGGAGACCCAGTACTTC. Translating gives CASSLLGETQYF. Together with reference TRBV5-1 and TRBJ2-5, the CDR3 gives the full variable domain: KAGVTQTPRYLIKTRGQQVTLSCSPISGHRSVSWYQQTPGQGLQFLFEYFSETQRNKGNFPGRFSGRQFSNSRSEMNVSTLELGDSALYLCASSLLGETQYFGPGTRLLVL.

Comment on this clonotype: This may stem from a read error, because a much larger clone lies one nucleotide away. The gene calls are TRBV6-5 and TRBJ1-5, with D possibly being TRBD1 (6 bases). V was trimmed by 10 bases and J by 5 bases, leaving 18 bases between them. Germline CDR1 reads MNHEY; CDR2 reads SVGAGI. CDR3 size: 14 residues. The CDR3 nucleotides read TGTGCCAACAGCCCCCCAGGGGTCCATCAGCCCCAGCATTTT. It specifies CANSPPGVHQPQHF.

This clonotype was seen only a few times. J is TRBJ2-5 and V is TRBV10-3; possibly TRBD1 for D (6 bases). The CDR3 runs to 14 residues. Germline CDR1 ENHRY, CDR2 SYGVKD. V dropped 4 bases and J dropped 4 bases, with 13 bases sitting between them. The CDR3 protein is CAISAGVGVETQYF. The CDR3 coding sequence is TGTGCCATCAGTGCAGGGGTAGGGGTAGAGACCCAGTACTTC.

The chain links TRBV27 to TRBJ2-5, with 7 positions matching TRBD2. V lost 3 bases, J lost 7 bases, and 8 bases stayed unmatched. In germline, CDR1 is MNHEY, CDR2 SMNVEV (reference sequence). This CDR3 has 14 residues. The CDR3 loop is CASSFGGKFSTQYF. DNA of the CDR3: TGTGCCAGCAGTTTCGGGGGGAAGTTTTCGACCCAGTACTTC.

This clonotype showed up many times. This sequence joins TRBV5-6 and TRBJ1-5; D possibly corresponds to TRBD1 (6 bases). V lost 0 bases, J lost 2 bases, and 12 bases lay in between. This CDR3 region has 16 residues. CDR1 SGHDT and CDR2 YYEEEE come from the germline V gene. As DNA, the CDR3 is TGTGCCAGCAGCTTGGGTACAGGGTTGCGCAATCAGCCCCAGCATTTT. Its translation: CASSLGTGLRNQPQHF. The variable domain in full, completed from reference TRBV5-6 and TRBJ1-5, reads DAGVTQSPTHLIKTRGQQVTLRCSPKSGHDTVSWYQQALGQGPQFIFQYYEEEERQRGNFPDRFSGHQFPNYSSELNVNALLLGDSALYLCASSLGTGLRNQPQHFGDGTRLSIL.

The genes are TRBV20-1 and TRBJ1-2; D remains ambiguous. This CDR3 spans 14 amino acids. The V gene's germline CDR1 is DFQATT and CDR2 SNEGSKA (reference sequence). Trimming cost V 0 bases and J 3 bases, with 11 bases left between them. CDR3 DNA sequence: TGCAGTGCTAGAGATCGGAAGGGAGACTATGGCTACACCTTC. It specifies CSARDRKGDYGYTF.

This clonotype was counted ten times or more. The gene calls are TRBV5-6 and TRBJ1-5; possible D gene TRBD1, 6 bases. The CDR3 contains 14 residues. V was clipped by 4 bases and J by 3 bases, with 11 bases between them. Germline loops: CDR1 SGHDT, CDR2 YYEEEE. In DNA, the CDR3 is TGTGCCAGCAGCAAACAGGGTCCCAATCAGCCCCAGCATTTT. This codes for CASSKQGPNQPQHF.

This chain connects TRBV6-5 to TRBJ2-1; tentatively, D is TRBD1 (6 bases). This CDR3 has 15 amino acids. Germline-derived CDR1 and CDR2 are MNHEY and SVGAGI. V was cut by 8 bases and J by 4 bases, with 18 bases left in between. Written as DNA, the CDR3 is TGTGCCAGCGGGGCAGGGGCTATCGTATACAATGAGCAGTTCTTC. It translates to CASGAGAIVYNEQFF.